This TCR beta chain was recovered during a study of blood T cells in healthy people across ages (dated by TCRdb to the mid-2010s). In terms of the full investigation: Template switching captured roughly one uniquely barcoded TCR beta cDNA molecule per two T cells in model experiments. To track age-related changes in TCR beta repertoire diversity, the study relied on deep sequencing normalized with unique cDNA molecular identifiers. Four age groups were formed from the donors: young (average 16 years), middle-aged (around 37), aged (62) and long-lived (about 80). To avoid experimental bias, donors of different ages were randomly spread across the sequencing lanes. Two additional independent replicas of 1 million unique cDNA reads from the same blood draw were analyzed for two donors (one aged 18 to 30 and one aged 80 or older).

Via the germline V gene (reference sequence), CDR1 is SGHKS and CDR2 YYEKEE. Spanning cysteine to phenylalanine, the CDR3 consists of 15 amino acids. CDR3 DNA is the only sequence kept; it has 45 bases, read in frame from the first base. V is clipped by 4 bases and J by 3 bases, and the sequence between their germline boundaries is 17 bases long. Library method: 5' RACE. The sample was run on an Illumina HiSeq 2500. A second PCR of about 6 to 11 cycles was performed with a sample-barcoded 5' primer and a J-beta primer mix. A template-switch 5' adaptor carrying 12 random nucleotides introduced a unique molecular identifier onto each TCR beta cDNA molecule. Each sample yielded at least 3 million CDR3-containing paired-end reads. All of the RNA was converted into first-strand cDNA using the Mint cDNA synthesis kit, with a TRBC-specific oligonucleotide serving as the primer. After uracil-DNA glycosylase treatment, a first 18-cycle PCR used universal primers M1SS and BC2_uni_R on all cDNA. The authors processed their data as follows. Each sample was normalized by randomly selecting 1 million high-quality reads, each carrying a distinct molecular identifier. Instead of being binned into consensus sequences, reads with shared molecular identifiers were discarded. CDR3 identification, clonotype clustering and error correction used MiTCR with a Q25 quality threshold and the strictest error-elimination algorithm. A nonparametric unseen species model using Euler transformation provided a lower-bound estimate of total TCR beta diversity. TCRdb passed the public sequencing reads through fastp at Q25 and MiXCR, retaining productive beta sequences. Records with the same CDR3 protein are collapsed into one entry carrying the most frequent genes and DNA. The V and J calls shown here were made by TCRdb, not taken from the authors' results. Present in this sample are about 680,000 distinct CDR3 sequences, about half of which were seen just once. The biggest ten clones account for under 35% of the sample.

General findings and caveats noted by the study authors: A strong correlation was found between observed TCR beta diversity and the percentage of naive T cells measured by flow cytometry. Bulk unsorted PBMC profiling prevented conclusive comparison of naive and antigen-experienced compartments. Because donor CMV infection status was unknown, age-related changes in expanded clonotypes were potentially confounded. The long-lived group showed more naive CD4+ T cells, fewer expanded clones and increased TCR diversity than the aged group, suggesting age selection. As age increased, observed TCR beta diversity per million T cells dropped in a roughly linear way, and a significant reduction was already evident by age about 40. Total diversity estimates from one million sequenced T cells were considered lower bounds and underestimates.

There are many counts of this clonotype. No antigen is known for it. Nothing much larger sits one base from this clone, and base qualities are not available. Donors were 30 to 45 systemically healthy Caucasian individuals from Russia aged roughly 6 to 90 years. Each donor gave around 9.5 milliliters of peripheral blood, collected into EDTA-treated Vacutainer tubes. PBMCs were isolated by Ficoll-Paque density-gradient centrifugation, with at least 6 million obtained per sample. Trizol reagent was used to extract total RNA from the PBMCs, yielding at least 6 micrograms per sample. For every donor, an aliquot of PBMCs went through flow cytometry to measure the percentages of naive CD45RAhigh/CD27high T cells.

The chain joins TRBV5-5 to TRBJ2-7; the D gene is not confidently resolved. The sequenced material came from blood. The sequence was collected from a woman in her sixties or seventies in good health. The nucleotide sequence reads as follows: TGTGCCAGCAGCAGAATGGGTCCGGACGTCTACGAGCAGTACTTC. The translation is CASSRMGPDVYEQYF.